The 2 T cell receptor beta chains below come from one sample, sequenced in a study of cytomegalovirus exposure and HLA in healthy donors. Primers: 60 Vbeta forward and 13 Jbeta reverse. Using immunoSEQ multiplex PCR, the repertoire was profiled, and TCRdb retains in-frame clones only, with some absent. This sample has about 130,000 clones, with roughly 80% found just once. The sequencing sample was made of PBMCs. The receptor set was obtained from a man aged 45-65 years in good health and CMV-seronegative.

This clone was found once. This chain links TRBV2 with TRBJ1-5, with 7 bases that match TRBD1. Trimming at V came to 7 bases and at J to 5 bases, leaving 11 bases not matched to a gene. Germline CDR1 is SNHLY and CDR2 is FYNNEI. This CDR3 comprises 15 residues. This CDR3 reads CASTRDRGHDQPQHF. Written as DNA, the CDR3 is TGTGCCAGCACCCGGGACAGAGGTCACGATCAGCCCCAGCATTTT. Full variable domain (rest looked up from reference TRBV2 and TRBJ1-5): EPEVTQTPSHQVTQMGQEVILRCVPISNHLYFYWYRQILGQKVEFLVSFYNNEISEKSEIFDDQFSVERPDGSNFTLKIRSTKLEDSAMYFCASTRDRGHDQPQHFGDGTRLSIL.

V usage is TRBV11-2 and J usage is TRBJ2-6; TRBD1 aligns across 10 bases. CDR1 and CDR2 (germline): SGHAT, FQNNGV. The CDR3 consists of 17 residues. After removal of 5 bases from V and 3 bases from J, the junction contained 7 bases not matched to a gene. CDR3 residues: CASSQGQGRLGANVLTF. The CDR3 bases are TGTGCCAGCAGCCAGGGACAGGGGAGACTTGGGGCCAACGTCCTGACTTTC.